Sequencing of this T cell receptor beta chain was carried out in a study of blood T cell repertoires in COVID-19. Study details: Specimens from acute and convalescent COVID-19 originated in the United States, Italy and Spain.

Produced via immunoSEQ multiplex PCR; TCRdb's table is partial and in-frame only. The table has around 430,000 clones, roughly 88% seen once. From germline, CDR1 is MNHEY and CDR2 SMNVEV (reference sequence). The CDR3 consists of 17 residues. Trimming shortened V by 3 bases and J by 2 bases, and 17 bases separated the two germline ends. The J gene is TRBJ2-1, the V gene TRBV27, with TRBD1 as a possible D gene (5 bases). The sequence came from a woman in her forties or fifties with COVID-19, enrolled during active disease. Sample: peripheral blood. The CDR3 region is CASSFPPQQGTYNEQFF. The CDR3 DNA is TGTGCCAGCAGTTTCCCCCCCCAGCAGGGCACCTACAATGAGCAGTTCTTC.